This TCR beta chain was captured in a study of blood T cell repertoires in COVID-19. This clone appeared a few times. Other nucleotide sequences in the sample specify the same CDR3. Assignment of participants to cohorts was predicated upon participant-reported clinical history. Germline trimming cut 4 bases from V and 3 bases from J; bases unmatched to any gene: 2. CDR3 length: 14 amino acids. The germline CDR1 and CDR2 sequences are KGHDR and SFDVKD. Original processing methods: Amplification from reference gene primers served as the basis for estimated nucleated cell counts. TCRdb's table, derived via immunoSEQ multiplex PCR, lists solely in-frame clones and lacks some. V and J calls and clone size come straight from that table; D and trimming were deduced from the DNA. The profile shows some 300,000 clones, 85% to 95% of them singletons.

This receptor was obtained from a woman under 40 who had been exposed to COVID-19. The specimen was PBMCs or T cells enriched from blood (not recorded which). The chain carries TRBV24-1 and TRBJ1-5; 7 bases map to TRBD1. CDR3 residues: CATSEGGFNQPQHF. DNA for the CDR3: TGTGCCACCAGTGAAGGGGGCTTCAATCAGCCCCAGCATTTT.